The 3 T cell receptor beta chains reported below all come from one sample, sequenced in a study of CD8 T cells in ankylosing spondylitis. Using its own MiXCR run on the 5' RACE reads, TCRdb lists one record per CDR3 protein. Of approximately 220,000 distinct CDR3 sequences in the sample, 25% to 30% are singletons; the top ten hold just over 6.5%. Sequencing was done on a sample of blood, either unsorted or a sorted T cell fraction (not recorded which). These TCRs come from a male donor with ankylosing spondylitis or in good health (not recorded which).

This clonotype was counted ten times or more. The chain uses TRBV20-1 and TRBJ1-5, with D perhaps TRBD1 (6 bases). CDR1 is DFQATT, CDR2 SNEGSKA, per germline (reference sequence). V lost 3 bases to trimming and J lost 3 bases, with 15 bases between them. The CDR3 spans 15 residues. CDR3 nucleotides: TGCAGTGCTAGCCCCACAGGGAAAATCAATCAGCCCCAGCATTTT. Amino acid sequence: CSASPTGKINQPQHF.

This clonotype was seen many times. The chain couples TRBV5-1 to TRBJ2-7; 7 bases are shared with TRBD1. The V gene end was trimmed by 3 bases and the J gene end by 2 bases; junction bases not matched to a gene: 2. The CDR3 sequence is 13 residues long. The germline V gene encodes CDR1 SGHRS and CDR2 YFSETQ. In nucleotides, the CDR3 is TGCGCCAGCAGCTCAACAGGGGCCTACGAGCAGTACTTC. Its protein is CASSSTGAYEQYF.

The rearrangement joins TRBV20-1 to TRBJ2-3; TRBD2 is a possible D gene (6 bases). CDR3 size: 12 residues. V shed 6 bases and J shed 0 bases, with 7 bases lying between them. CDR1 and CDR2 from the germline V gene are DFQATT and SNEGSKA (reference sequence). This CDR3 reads CSAGGSTDTQYF. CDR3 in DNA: TGCAGTGCCGGAGGGAGCACAGATACGCAGTATTTT.